The table lists the clone carrying this TCR beta chain with a few counts. Antigen: not known. V dropped 3 bases and J dropped 2 bases, with 11 bases sitting between them. Germline CDR1 KGHDR, CDR2 SFDVKD. The CDR3 length is 15 residues. RNA transcripts provided the template for amplifying TCR beta CDR3 regions. After a first-round RT-PCR with HTBI primers, a second-round multiplex PCR was run. TCRdb used MiXCR to reprocess the multiplex PCR reads, holding one entry per CDR3 protein. This table holds around 1.1 million distinct CDR3 sequences, about 35% found once. The data were obtained in a study of Graves' ophthalmopathy and Graves' hyperthyroidism. Each hyperthyroidism patient was newly diagnosed, with under 2 months' duration, and aged 18 to 65. Other autoimmune disease, uncontrolled infection, pregnancy and lactation led to exclusion. Whole-study results and caveats: Ophthalmopathy cases were distinguished from stable hyperthyroidism by a 13-signature model, reaching 85% to 90% sensitivity and approximately 83% specificity. Predictions made by the model for ophthalmopathy progression reached roughly 71% sensitivity and 72% to 85% specificity.

The material sequenced was peripheral blood or thyroid tissue (not recorded which). The chain employs TRBV24-1 and TRBJ2-3; D may be TRBD1 or TRBD2 (5 bases each). The receptor's source is an adult man with Graves' hyperthyroidism. Written as DNA, the CDR3 is TGTGCCACCAGTGATACGGGACCGAACACAGATACGCAGTATTTT. Encoded protein: CATSDTGPNTDTQYF.